This T cell receptor beta chain was captured by sequencing in a study of cytomegalovirus exposure and HLA in healthy donors. Study conclusions and caveats: Rarity characterized most TCR sequences, yet some public TCRs appeared in many donors. TRBV6-2, TRBV6-3 and some other V segments were unresolvable in 87-base-pair reads. A later analysis linked 16,951 TCR beta sequences to HLA alleles at 0.05 false discovery rate.

PCR amplification relied on 60 Vbeta primers (plus 13 Jbeta primers). Repertoires were generated with immunoSEQ multiplex PCR, while TCRdb's copy carries only in-frame clones and drops some. The table lists about 160,000 clones, around 76% of them singletons. Germline V gene data show CDR1 as MNHNY and CDR2 as SVGAGI (reference sequence). This CDR3 is built from 15 residues. The ends were cut back, 2 bases at V and 0 bases at J, with 9 bases in the middle. Notes on this clone: The antigen remains unidentified.

The sequence came from a man aged 60-69 years in good health and CMV-seronegative. The specimen sequenced was PBMCs. J is TRBJ2-3 and V is TRBV6-6, with D possibly TRBD2 on 6 matching bases. The CDR3 is CASSYGGISTDTQYF. As DNA, the CDR3 is TGTGCCAGCAGTTACGGGGGGATAAGCACAGATACGCAGTATTTT.